Below, 29 T cell receptor beta chains from the same sample are listed, as sequenced in a study of tumor-infiltrating lymphocytes in localized non-small cell lung cancer. Only in-frame clones appear in the TCRdb table, and some are missing; sequencing was by immunoSEQ multiplex PCR. The sample comprises fewer than 20,000 clones, 70% to 80% of which are singletons, and 5.5% to 7% rests with the top ten. The sequencing input was lung tumor tissue. These receptors were taken from a human donor with non-small cell lung cancer.

The rearrangement joins TRBV29-1 to TRBJ1-5; 7 bases align to TRBD1. V trimming: 6 bases; J trimming: 5 bases; junction bases outside the gene matches: 4. Germline CDR1 and CDR2: SQVTM and ANQGSEA. This CDR3 has 12 amino acids. In nucleotides, the CDR3 is TGCAGCGTGGGACAGCTAGATCAGCCCCAGCATTTT. It translates to CSVGQLDQPQHF.

The chain is built from TRBV7-6 and TRBJ2-1; D gene ambiguous. CDR1 and CDR2 (germline): SGHVS, FNYEAQ. V gave up 1 base and J gave up 7 bases, with 14 bases separating them. The CDR3 consists of 15 residues. The CDR3 spells CASSLVPSRVNEQFF. The CDR3 coding sequence is TGTGCCAGCAGCTTAGTGCCCTCTAGGGTAAATGAGCAGTTCTTC.

The chain is built from TRBV18 and TRBJ2-1; 11 bases align to TRBD2. The CDR3 has 15 amino acids. The germline V gene encodes CDR1 KGHSH and CDR2 LQKENI. After removal of 3 bases from V and 9 bases from J, the junction contained 7 bases not matched to a gene. This CDR3 reads CASSPSTSGRGEQFF. In DNA, the CDR3 is TGTGCCAGCTCACCTAGCACTAGCGGGAGAGGTGAGCAGTTCTTC.

V usage is TRBV10-3 and J usage is TRBJ1-5; 7 nucleotides line up with TRBD1. Germline CDR1 is ENHRY and CDR2 is SYGVKD. The J segment lost 4 bases and the V segment lost 6 bases, leaving 6 bases of the junction unmatched. The CDR3 totals 14 residues. The CDR3, as DNA: TGTGCCATCAGCGACAGGGCGAAGAATCAGCCCCAGCATTTT. Residues: CAISDRAKNQPQHF.

This clone was counted a few times. The genes are TRBV11-1 and TRBJ2-2, with TRBD2 matching over 8 bases. V shed 3 bases, J shed 14 bases, and the junction held 5 bases outside the gene matches. Germline V gives CDR1 SGHAT, CDR2 FQDESV (reference sequence). This CDR3 comprises 12 residues. The CDR3 sequence: CASSFDRGGLFF. In nucleotides, the CDR3 is TGTGCCAGCAGCTTTGACCGGGGGGGCCTGTTTTTT.

The V gene is TRBV5-1, the J gene TRBJ1-4; D may be TRBD1 (6 bases). V was pared by 4 bases and J by 8 bases, with 18 bases between. CDR3 size: 15 residues. Germline V gives CDR1 SGHRS, CDR2 YFSETQ. CDR3 amino acids: CASSPAQGGWEKLFF. CDR3 DNA: TGCGCCAGCAGCCCAGCACAGGGAGGGTGGGAAAAACTGTTTTTT.

The V call is TRBV29-1, the J call TRBJ2-1; 7 nucleotides agree with TRBD2. This CDR3 spans 15 amino acids. Germline V gene sequence: CDR1 SQVTM, CDR2 ANQGSEA. V was clipped by 7 bases and J by 4 bases; unmatched bases: 13. The CDR3 spells CSARTGEGPYNEQFF. The CDR3, as DNA: TGCAGCGCCAGAACGGGGGAGGGCCCGTACAATGAGCAGTTCTTC.

This sequence joins TRBV2 and TRBJ1-2; 8 bases line up with TRBD1. J lost 1 base, V lost 7 bases, and 8 bases had no gene match. CDR3 length: 15 residues. The germline V gene has CDR1 SNHLY and CDR2 FYNNEI. CDR3 residues: CASNAGQAINYGYTF. The DNA for the CDR3 is TGTGCCAGCAACGCGGGACAGGCGATTAACTATGGCTACACCTTC.

The rearrangement uses TRBV27 and TRBJ2-2, with TRBD1 as a possible D gene (6 bases). The CDR3 length is 12 residues. Trimming stripped 2 bases from V and 8 bases from J, with 6 bases between. Germline CDR1 reads MNHEY; CDR2 reads SMNVEV (reference sequence). The CDR3: CASSLGTGELFF. Here the CDR3 DNA reads TGTGCCAGCAGTTTAGGGACAGGGGAGCTGTTTTTT.

The V call is TRBV9, the J call TRBJ2-7; D uncertain. CDR3 length equals 16 residues. The germline CDR1 and CDR2 sequences are SGDLS and YYNGEE. Deletions cut 3 bases from V and 3 bases from J, with 19 bases between. CDR3 region: CASSGRRPPSIYEQYF. DNA of the CDR3: TGTGCCAGCAGCGGAAGGAGACCACCCTCCATCTACGAGCAGTACTTC.

The chain joins TRBV7-9 to TRBJ2-7; D is uncertain. The V end was cut by 8 bases, the J end by 6 bases, with 17 bases between. The length of the CDR3 is 13 residues. Germline lookup yields CDR1 SEHNR and CDR2 FQNEAQ (reference sequence). CDR3 DNA sequence: TGTGCCAGCGGTCCCGACCTAGAAGGCGAGCAGTACTTC. The encoded protein is CASGPDLEGEQYF.

The chain joins TRBV6-5 to TRBJ1-3; unclear D gene. The length of the CDR3 is 14 residues. Trimming took off 7 bases at V and 0 bases at J, with 10 bases between the two ends. Germline CDR1 and CDR2: MNHEY and SVGAGI. The CDR3 region has the DNA TGTGCCAGCAAGAGAAGCTACTCTGGAAACACCATATATTTT. Its translation: CASKRSYSGNTIYF.

The V and J genes are TRBV6-1 and TRBJ1-3; D may be TRBD1 (6 bases). The CDR3 totals 15 residues. The germline gives CDR1 MNHNS, CDR2 SASEGT. The V end was cut by 2 bases, the J end by 5 bases, with 13 bases between. CDR3 sequence: CASSEIGGARNTIYF. The CDR3 bases are TGTGCCAGCAGTGAAATAGGGGGTGCTCGAAACACCATATATTTT.

Only a few counts were recorded for this clone. The chain combines TRBV6-5 with TRBJ2-7; TRBD2 matches 7 bases. The junction had 11 bases not matched to a gene; V was cut back by 6 bases and J by 3 bases. The CDR3 is made up of 15 amino acids. The V gene's germline CDR1 is MNHEY and CDR2 SVGAGI. The CDR3 protein is CASRLGGFGSYEQYF. The CDR3 DNA reads TGTGCCAGCAGACTGGGAGGGTTTGGTAGCTACGAGCAGTACTTC.

The chain has TRBV6-1 and TRBJ1-1; D gene ambiguous. The V end was cut by 6 bases, the J end by 5 bases, with 10 bases between. The length of the CDR3 is 12 residues. From germline, CDR1 is MNHNS and CDR2 SASEGT. CDR3 sequence: CASRGYGTEAFF. The DNA for the CDR3 is TGTGCCAGCAGAGGGTACGGTACTGAAGCTTTCTTT.

The chain combines TRBV19 with TRBJ2-5; 11 nucleotides agree with TRBD2. Germline V gives CDR1 LNHDA, CDR2 SQIVND (reference sequence). This CDR3 is 15 amino acids long. V shed 6 bases, J shed 4 bases, and the junction held 7 bases outside the gene matches. Here the CDR3 reads CASRGTSGGGETQYF. Written as DNA, the CDR3 is TGTGCCAGTAGGGGGACTAGCGGAGGGGGAGAGACCCAGTACTTC.

The V and J genes are TRBV30 and TRBJ1-2; possibly TRBD1 for D (5 bases). In germline, CDR1 is GTSNPN, CDR2 SVGIG (reference sequence). This CDR3 is built from 12 residues. V dropped 3 bases and J dropped 5 bases, with 10 bases sitting between them. The CDR3 DNA is TGTGCCTGGAGCGGGACGGGTTATGGCTACACCTTC. Translating gives CAWSGTGYGYTF.

The sample holds one count of this clone. V is TRBV29-1 and J is TRBJ1-2; D is possibly TRBD1 (6 bases). Trimming removed 5 bases from V and 3 bases from J, with 10 bases in between. Germline CDR1 reads SQVTM; CDR2 reads ANQGSEA. This CDR3 has 12 amino acids. The CDR3 nucleotides are TGCAGCGTTTCGGCAGGGGACTATGGCTACACCTTC. Its protein product is CSVSAGDYGYTF.

V is TRBV6-6 and J is TRBJ1-5; 7 nucleotides line up with TRBD1. The CDR3 covers 15 residues. The V gene's germline CDR1 is MNHNY and CDR2 SVGAGI (reference sequence). The V segment lost 6 bases and the J segment 3 bases; nucleotides outside the gene matches: 8. CDR3 coding DNA: TGTGCCAGCAGAGTCGGGACAGAAGACAATCAGCCCCAGCATTTT. It is translated as CASRVGTEDNQPQHF.

This clone was detected only once. The V call is TRBV6-5, the J call TRBJ1-2, with no clear D. This CDR3 has 12 amino acids. V lost 4 bases to trimming and J lost 7 bases, with 10 bases between them. Germline values: CDR1 MNHEY, CDR2 SVGAGI. The CDR3 loop is CASSSRLGGYTF. CDR3 coding DNA: TGTGCCAGCAGTTCCCGACTAGGTGGCTACACCTTC.

The chain uses TRBV29-1 and TRBJ2-3; D is unclear. The CDR3 extends over 13 amino acids. V shed 4 bases and J shed 0 bases, with 8 bases lying between them. The germline CDR1 and CDR2 sequences are SQVTM and ANQGSEA. CDR3 in amino acids: CSVATSSTDTQYF. CDR3 nucleotide sequence: TGCAGCGTTGCGACGAGTAGCACAGATACGCAGTATTTT.

This clone appeared a few times. The V call is TRBV11-1, the J call TRBJ1-3; D not resolved. Between the trimmed V and J ends, which lost 4 bases and 2 bases, there was a span of 3 bases. There are 12 residues in the CDR3. Germline V gene data show CDR1 as SGHAT and CDR2 as FQDESV (reference sequence). CDR3 residues: CASSSTGNTIYF. For the CDR3, the DNA is TGTGCCAGCAGCTCGACTGGAAACACCATATATTTT.

On this clone: The junction differs from germline at one of its ends, possibly a read error. The chain has TRBV7-7 and TRBJ2-2; 12 bases map to TRBD1. The CDR3 is 18 residues long. Germline-derived CDR1 and CDR2 are SSHAT and FNYEAQ (reference sequence). This chain's CDR3 is CASSLTGTGGAHTGELFF. CDR3 DNA: TGTGCTAGCAGCCTTACCGGGACAGGGGGCGCGCACACCGGGGAGCTGTTTTTT.

This clone turned up a few times. In DNA, the CDR3 is TGCGCCAGCAGTGAGGGGGCGCGACAGCCCCAGCATTTT. Its translation: CASSEGARQPQHF. The rearrangement joins TRBV10-2 to TRBJ1-5; TRBD1 might be the D (5 bases). From germline, CDR1 is WSHSY and CDR2 SAAADI. This CDR3 has 13 residues. The germline V and J ends were trimmed by 2 bases and 7 bases, with 9 bases remaining between them.

The chain uses TRBV6-6 and TRBJ1-1, with TRBD1 matching 7 bases. The CDR3 has 15 amino acids. Germline-derived CDR1 and CDR2 are MNHNY and SVGAGI (reference sequence). V trimming: 10 bases; J trimming: 7 bases; junction bases outside the gene matches: 18. In DNA form, the CDR3 reads TGTGCCACTCAGCCAAATGAGGGGGCGCGGATTGAAGCTTTCTTT. It codes for CATQPNEGARIEAFF.

The chain couples TRBV6-1 to TRBJ2-5, with D hard to call. The assigned J gene may be wrong: the sequence end matches TRBJ2-7 better. The CDR3 runs to 11 residues. Germline assignment: CDR1 MNHNS and CDR2 SASEGT. The CDR3: CATFKSHEQYF. In DNA form, the CDR3 reads TGTGCCACCTTTAAGTCGCACGAGCAGTACTTC.

The chain has TRBV6-6 and TRBJ2-7; possibly TRBD1 or TRBD2 for D (5 bases each). V was clipped by 5 bases and J by 0 bases, with 11 bases between them. The germline V gene has CDR1 MNHNY and CDR2 SVGAGI (reference sequence). This CDR3 is built from 14 residues. The CDR3 sequence: CASSPGPNSYEQYF. The CDR3 nucleotides read TGTGCCAGCAGTCCGGGACCAAACTCCTACGAGCAGTACTTC.

This clone turned up a few times. The chain recombines TRBV7-3 with TRBJ2-3; D not resolved. The V gene lost 2 bases and the J gene lost 5 bases, with 14 bases spanning the gap. This CDR3 has 15 amino acids. Germline V CDR1 and CDR2: SGHTA, FQGTGA. CDR3 protein: CASSLSDGGGDTQYF. Here the CDR3 DNA reads TGTGCCAGCAGCTTATCGGACGGTGGTGGAGATACGCAGTATTTT.

This clone has a handful of counts. The chain joins TRBV14 to TRBJ1-4; D not certain. V lost 2 bases and J lost 3, with 7 bases in between. This CDR3 spans 14 amino acids. Germline loops: CDR1 SGHDN, CDR2 FVKESK. The CDR3 DNA reads TGTGCCAGCAGCCAAAGATCGGCTAATGAAAAACTGTTTTTT. It specifies CASSQRSANEKLFF.